These 23 T cell receptor beta chains came from one sample sequenced in a study of T cells in Graves' hyperthyroidism and ophthalmopathy. RNA transcripts served as the template for amplifying TCR beta CDR3 regions. HTBI primers were the set used in a first-round RT-PCR of the TCR CDR3. Each CDR3 protein is one row after TCRdb ran MiXCR on the multiplex PCR reads. The repertoire holds 700,000 to 950,000 distinct CDR3 sequences, with 35% as singletons. The sequencing input was blood. All receptors derive from a woman in her forties with Graves' hyperthyroidism.

This chain uses TRBV27 with TRBJ1-5; D is unresolved. The germline gives CDR1 MNHEY, CDR2 SMNVEV (reference sequence). The CDR3 runs 13 residues. Trimming removed 6 bases from V and 5 bases from J, with 11 bases in between. This chain's CDR3 is CASRRHLDQPQHF. CDR3 DNA: TGTGCCAGCAGGCGACACTTAGATCAGCCCCAGCATTTT.

CDR3 DNA: TGCAGCGCGGGGGGAGGGGCCCTTGAAGCTTTCTTT. Amino acid sequence: CSAGGGALEAFF. The rearrangement uses TRBV29-1 and TRBJ1-1; TRBD1 is a possible D gene (5 bases). V lost 7 bases and J 7 bases, leaving 16 bases between the germline ends. The CDR3 length is 12 residues. Per the germline V gene, CDR1 is SQVTM and CDR2 is ANQGSEA.

This clonotype occurred many times. This sequence joins TRBV19 and TRBJ1-1; D remains ambiguous. The V end was cut by 10 bases, the J end by 4 bases, with 10 bases between. Per the germline V gene, CDR1 is LNHDA and CDR2 is SQIVND (reference sequence). The CDR3 has 11 amino acids. The CDR3 region has the DNA TGTGCCACCCACCCGGGCACTGAAGCTTTCTTT. It encodes CATHPGTEAFF.

V gene TRBV11-1 combines with J gene TRBJ1-1, with 8 bases fitting TRBD1. This CDR3 comprises 15 residues. J lost 9 bases, V lost 3 bases, and 12 bases had no gene match. Germline V gene lookup returns CDR1 SGHAT and CDR2 FQDESV (reference sequence). CDR3 sequence reads: CASSFTGGTPAKAFF. For the CDR3, the DNA is TGTGCCAGCAGCTTCACAGGGGGAACCCCGGCTAAAGCTTTCTTT.

In DNA form, the CDR3 reads TGTGCCAGTAGTACTTGGTCGAGGGGGGTGAACCAGCCCCAGCATTTT. Translation: CASSTWSRGVNQPQHF. This chain joins TRBV19 and TRBJ1-5; D possibly corresponds to TRBD1 (6 bases). The CDR3 length is 16 residues. CDR1 is LNHDA, CDR2 SQIVND, per germline (reference sequence). Trimming shortened V by 4 bases and J by 7 bases, and 20 bases separated the two germline ends.

This clonotype has more than one count but fewer than ten. This rearrangement joins TRBV7-3 to TRBJ2-2; 7 bases fit TRBD1. Per the germline V gene, CDR1 is SGHTA and CDR2 is FQGTGA. The junction had 8 bases not matched to a gene; V was cut back by 1 base and J by 6 bases. The CDR3 has 16 amino acids. Written as DNA, the CDR3 is TGTGCCAGCAGCTTAATCAGACAGGGTCGGGCCGGGGAGCTGTTTTTT. This encodes CASSLIRQGRAGELFF.

This chain connects TRBV15 to TRBJ1-1, with 8 nucleotides matching TRBD1. J lost 0 bases, V lost 11 bases, and 14 bases had no gene match. Germline V CDR1 and CDR2: LNHNV, YYDKDF (reference sequence). This CDR3 contains 16 residues. CDR3 sequence (DNA): TGTGCCGGTAGTCAAAGACAGGGGCCCCTGAACACTGAAGCTTTCTTT. Its translation is CAGSQRQGPLNTEAFF.

This clonotype was counted only a few times. V is TRBV12-3 or TRBV12-4 and J is TRBJ2-5, with 9 positions matching TRBD1. J gave up 10 bases and V 3 bases, and 9 bases lay outside the gene matches. The CDR3 sequence is 14 residues long. The CDR3 is CASSLVGQGLGQYF. DNA of the CDR3: TGTGCCAGCAGTTTGGTCGGACAGGGGCTGGGCCAGTACTTC.

V usage is TRBV28 and J usage is TRBJ1-2; 9 bases align to TRBD1. This CDR3 contains 13 residues. Germline V gene lookup returns CDR1 MDHEN and CDR2 SYDVKM. The trim removed 6 bases at V and 4 bases at J, leaving 3 bases unmatched. This CDR3 reads CASRGQGSYGYTF. Written as DNA, the CDR3 is TGTGCCAGCAGAGGACAGGGGAGCTATGGCTACACCTTC.

This chain connects TRBV9 to TRBJ1-2; D is ambiguous. Trimming removed 0 bases at V and 8 bases at J, with 14 bases between. Germline V gene data show CDR1 as SGDLS and CDR2 as YYNGEE. CDR3 length: 14 amino acids. The CDR3: CASSVGTPFLGYTF. Here the CDR3 DNA reads TGTGCCAGCAGCGTAGGGACCCCTTTTTTGGGCTACACCTTC.

This chain links TRBV11-1 with TRBJ1-4; TRBD1 is a possible D gene (6 bases). This CDR3 is built from 17 residues. V was trimmed by 8 bases and J by 7 bases, leaving 26 bases between them. Looked up from germline, CDR1 is SGHAT and CDR2 is FQDESV (reference sequence). CDR3 loop: CASGDFVGAVTGEKLFF. The DNA of the CDR3 is TGTGCCAGCGGGGATTTCGTGGGGGCCGTTACGGGTGAAAAACTGTTTTTT.

V gene TRBV25-1 combines with J gene TRBJ1-4; 9 nucleotides line up with TRBD1. Trimming cost V 5 bases and J 10 bases; bases outside gene matches: 17. Germline assignment: CDR1 MGHDK and CDR2 SYGVNS. This CDR3 is 17 amino acids long. The CDR3 DNA is TGTGCCAGCAGTTTTGGCGCGGGAGGACAGGGGTTTGGAAAACTGTTTTTT. It yields the protein CASSFGAGGQGFGKLFF.

This clonotype turned up a few times. This sequence joins TRBV4-1 and TRBJ1-1, with 9 bases matching TRBD1. CDR3 size: 16 residues. Trimming took 4 bases from V and 5 from J; bases not matched to a gene: 11. From germline, CDR1 is MGHRA and CDR2 YSYEKL. The DNA for the CDR3 is TGCGCCAGCAGCCGAGGAGGTGGGACAGGGCGAACTGAAGCTTTCTTT. Translated: CASSRGGGTGRTEAFF.

This clonotype was observed many times. This sequence joins TRBV10-3 and TRBJ2-7, with TRBD1 matching over 11 bases. The CDR3 totals 16 residues. The V and J ends lost 8 bases and 1 base, in that order; junction bases with no gene match: 10. Germline V gives CDR1 ENHRY, CDR2 SYGVKD. The CDR3 loop is CAIRLGGQGVSYEQYF. CDR3 DNA sequence: TGTGCCATCCGCCTGGGGGGACAGGGGGTATCCTACGAGCAGTACTTC.

The V and J genes are TRBV5-4 and TRBJ2-7; 8 bases match TRBD1. The CDR3 runs 15 residues. The junction had 9 bases not matched to a gene; V was cut back by 3 bases and J by 4 bases. Germline loops: CDR1 SGHNT, CDR2 YYREEE (reference sequence). The CDR3 coding sequence is TGTGCCAGCAGCTGGGGTACTCAGGGGGCATACGAGCAGTACTTC. Translating it yields CASSWGTQGAYEQYF.

This chain connects TRBV5-1 to TRBJ2-7, with 11 bases identical to TRBD1. Looked up from germline, CDR1 is SGHRS and CDR2 is YFSETQ. Trimming took 4 bases from V and 0 from J; bases not matched to a gene: 9. The CDR3 sequence is 17 residues long. The CDR3 spells CASSASSGTGGSYEQYF. The CDR3 bases are TGCGCCAGCAGCGCTAGCTCCGGGACAGGGGGCTCCTACGAGCAGTACTTC.

This clonotype was detected many times. The chain uses TRBV12-3 or TRBV12-4 and TRBJ1-6; TRBD1 matches 9 bases. The CDR3 runs to 16 residues. J was trimmed by 7 bases and V by 3 bases; bases with no gene match: 7. The CDR3 loop is CASSFLGTGKNSPLHF. The CDR3 DNA reads as TGTGCCAGCAGTTTCCTCGGGACAGGGAAAAATTCACCCCTCCACTTT.

This clonotype has more than one count but fewer than ten. The chain recombines TRBV5-1 with TRBJ2-2; 8 positions agree with TRBD1. Germline-derived CDR1 and CDR2 are SGHRS and YFSETQ. V lost 4 bases and J lost 4; bases outside the gene matches: 9. The CDR3 is 16 amino acids. Here the CDR3 reads CASSPGARGLTGELFF. The CDR3, as DNA: TGCGCCAGCAGCCCTGGGGCCAGGGGGCTCACCGGGGAGCTGTTTTTT.

This clonotype was picked up many times. This chain joins TRBV11-2 and TRBJ1-3, with D possibly being TRBD1 (5 bases). This CDR3 is built from 14 residues. Trimming took 9 bases from V and 0 from J, leaving 12 bases between them. Looked up from germline, CDR1 is SGHAT and CDR2 is FQNNGV. The CDR3 protein is CASVRGYSGNTIYF. DNA for the CDR3: TGTGCCAGTGTAAGGGGCTACTCTGGAAACACCATATATTTT.

This clonotype was seen ten or more times. The chain links TRBV7-8 to TRBJ1-4; 10 bases match TRBD1. This CDR3 has 14 amino acids. With 5 bases clipped from V and 10 bases from J, the junction kept 7 bases outside the gene matches. Germline-derived CDR1 and CDR2 are SGHVS and FQNEAQ. The CDR3 DNA sequence: TGTGCCAGCAGCCGGGACAGGGGTCTTGGAAAACTGTTTTTT. Its protein product is CASSRDRGLGKLFF. Using reference TRBV7-8 and TRBJ1-4 for the parts outside the CDR3, the full variable domain is GAGVSQSPRYKVAKRGQDVALRCDPISGHVSLFWYQQALGQGPEFLTYFQNEAQLDKSGLPSDRFFAERPEGSVSTLKIQRTQQEDSAVYLCASSRDRGLGKLFFGSGTQLSVL.

As to this clonotype: One junction end disagrees with the germline gene, perhaps due to a read error. The J gene is TRBJ1-1, the V gene TRBV6-9; D perhaps matches TRBD1 (5 bases). CDR1 is MNHGY, CDR2 SVAAGI, per germline. The CDR3 spans 13 residues. The CDR3 sequence: CAISYQGDTEAFF. CDR3 DNA: TGTGCCATCAGTTATCAGGGTGACACTGAAGCTTTCTTT.

This chain uses TRBV28 with TRBJ2-2; no clear D. CDR1 MDHEN and CDR2 SYDVKM come from the germline V gene. The V end lost 6 bases, the J end lost 6 bases, and 11 bases lay between the germline ends. This CDR3 has 13 amino acids. The CDR3 bases are TGTGCCAGCAGCCCTCGTAGGCCCGGGGAGCTGTTTTTT. Protein product: CASSPRRPGELFF.

The table lists this clonotype with a few counts. The gene calls are TRBV14 and TRBJ2-2; D not resolved. V gave up 2 bases and J gave up 3 bases, with 10 bases separating them. The CDR3 has 15 amino acids. Germline lookup yields CDR1 SGHDN and CDR2 FVKESK. As DNA, the CDR3 is TGTGCCAGCAGCCAAATCGGCGGATACACCGGGGAGCTGTTTTTT. It specifies CASSQIGGYTGELFF. Full variable domain (missing parts from reference TRBV14 and TRBJ2-2): EAGVTQFPSHSVIEKGQTVTLRCDPISGHDNLYWYRRVMGKEIKFLLHFVKESKQDESGMPNNRFLAERTGGTYSTLKVQPAELEDSGVYFCASSQIGGYTGELFFGEGSRLTVL.